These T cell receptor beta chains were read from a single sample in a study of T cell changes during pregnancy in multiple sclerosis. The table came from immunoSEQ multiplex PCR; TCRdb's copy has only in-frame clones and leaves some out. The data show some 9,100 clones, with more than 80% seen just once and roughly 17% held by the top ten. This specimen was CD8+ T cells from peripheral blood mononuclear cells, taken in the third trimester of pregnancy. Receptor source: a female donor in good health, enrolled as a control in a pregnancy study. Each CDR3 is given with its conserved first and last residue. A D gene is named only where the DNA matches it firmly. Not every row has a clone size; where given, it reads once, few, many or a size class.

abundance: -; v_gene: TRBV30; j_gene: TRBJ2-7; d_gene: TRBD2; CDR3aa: CAWSVGGSMYEQYF; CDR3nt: TGTGCCTGGAGTGTAGGCGGGAGTATGTACGAGCAGTACTTC
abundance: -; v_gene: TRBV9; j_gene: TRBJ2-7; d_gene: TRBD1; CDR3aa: CASSVGDSIYEQYF; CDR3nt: TGTGCCAGCAGCGTAGGGGACAGCATCTACGAGCAGTACTTC
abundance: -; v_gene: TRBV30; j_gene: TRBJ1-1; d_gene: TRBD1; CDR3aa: CALGQVLPEAFF; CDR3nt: TGTGCCCTGGGACAGGTTCTTCCTGAAGCTTTCTTT
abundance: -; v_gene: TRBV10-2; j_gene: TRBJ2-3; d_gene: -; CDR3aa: CATFRDTQYF; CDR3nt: TGCGCCACGTTCAGAGATACGCAGTATTTT
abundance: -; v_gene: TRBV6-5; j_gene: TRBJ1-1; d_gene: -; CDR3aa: CASSYNYRPEAFF; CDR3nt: TGTGCCAGCAGTTACAATTACAGACCTGAAGCTTTCTTT
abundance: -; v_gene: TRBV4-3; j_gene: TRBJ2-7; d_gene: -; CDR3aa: CASSRSRSGEQYF; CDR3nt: TGCGCCAGCAGCCGCAGTAGGTCAGGCGAGCAGTACTTC
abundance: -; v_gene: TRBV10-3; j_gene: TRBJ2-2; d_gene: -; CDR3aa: CAISASTPGLHTGELFF; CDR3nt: TGTGCCATCAGTGCGTCTACCCCGGGACTCCACACCGGGGAGCTGTTTTTT
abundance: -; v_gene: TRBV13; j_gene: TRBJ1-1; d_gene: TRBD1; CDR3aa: CASSLEGGPTEAFF; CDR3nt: TGTGCCAGCAGCTTAGAAGGGGGCCCCACTGAAGCTTTCTTT
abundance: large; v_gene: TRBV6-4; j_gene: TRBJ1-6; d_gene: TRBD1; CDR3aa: CASPGQGNSPLHF; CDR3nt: TGTGCCAGTCCGGGACAGGGGAATTCACCCCTCCACTTT
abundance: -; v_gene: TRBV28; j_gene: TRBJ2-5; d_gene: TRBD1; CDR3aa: CASRGGQPQETQYF; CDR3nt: TGTGCCAGCAGAGGGGGACAGCCCCAAGAGACCCAGTACTTC
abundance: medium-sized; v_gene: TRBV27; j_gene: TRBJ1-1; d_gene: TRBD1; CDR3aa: CATSRGTGEAFF; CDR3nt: TGTGCCACCTCACGGGGGACAGGAGAAGCTTTCTTT
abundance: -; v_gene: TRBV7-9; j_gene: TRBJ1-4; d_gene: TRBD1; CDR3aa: CASSFSGGFATNEKLFF; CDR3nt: TGTGCCAGCAGCTTTTCAGGGGGGTTCGCAACTAATGAAAAACTGTTTTTT
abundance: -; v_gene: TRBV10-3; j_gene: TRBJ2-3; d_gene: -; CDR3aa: CAIRSDPRAGTDTQYF; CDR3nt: TGTGCCATCAGGTCCGACCCCAGGGCGGGCACAGATACGCAGTATTTT
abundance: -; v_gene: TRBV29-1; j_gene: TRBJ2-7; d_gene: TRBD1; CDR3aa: CSVEDRGGQGIYEQYF; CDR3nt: TGCAGCGTTGAAGATCGTGGGGGACAGGGGATTTATGAGCAGTACTTC
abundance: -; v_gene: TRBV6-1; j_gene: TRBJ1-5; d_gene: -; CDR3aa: CASSEGQGLNQPQHF; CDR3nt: TGTGCCAGCAGTGAAGGCCAGGGCTTGAATCAGCCCCAGCATTTT
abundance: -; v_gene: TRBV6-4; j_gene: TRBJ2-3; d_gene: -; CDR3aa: CASSDSGENTDTQYF; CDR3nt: TGTGCCAGCAGTGACTCAGGGGAAAACACAGATACGCAGTATTTT
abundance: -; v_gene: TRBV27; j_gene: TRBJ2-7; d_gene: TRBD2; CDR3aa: CASSFLAGEYEQYF; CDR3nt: TGTGCCAGCAGTTTCCTAGCGGGAGAGTACGAGCAGTACTTC
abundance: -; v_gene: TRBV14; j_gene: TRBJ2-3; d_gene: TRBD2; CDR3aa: CASSPRDGGGRSTDTQYF; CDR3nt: TGTGCCAGCAGCCCCCGAGATGGGGGCGGGAGGAGCACAGATACGCAGTATTTT
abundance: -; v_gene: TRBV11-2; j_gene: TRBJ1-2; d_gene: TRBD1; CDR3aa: CASSLVRQGHSPNYGYTF; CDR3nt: TGTGCCAGCAGCTTAGTCCGACAGGGACATTCTCCTAACTATGGCTACACCTTC
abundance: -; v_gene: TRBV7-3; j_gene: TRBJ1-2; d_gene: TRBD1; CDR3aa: CASSFIRQGNYGYTF; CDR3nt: TGTGCCAGCAGCTTCATCCGACAGGGGAACTATGGCTACACCTTC
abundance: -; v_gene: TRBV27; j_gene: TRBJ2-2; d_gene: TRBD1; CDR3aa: CASTGQGLTPGELFF; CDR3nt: TGTGCCAGCACAGGACAGGGGCTTACCCCCGGGGAGCTGTTTTTT
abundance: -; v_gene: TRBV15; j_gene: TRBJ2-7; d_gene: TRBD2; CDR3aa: CATSLTGTSSEQYF; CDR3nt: TGTGCCACCAGCTTAACCGGGACTAGCTCCGAGCAGTACTTC
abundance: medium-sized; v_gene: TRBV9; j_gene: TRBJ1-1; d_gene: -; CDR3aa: CASSGTVSGLTTEAFF; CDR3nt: TGTGCCAGCAGCGGAACAGTCAGTGGTCTGACCACTGAAGCTTTCTTT
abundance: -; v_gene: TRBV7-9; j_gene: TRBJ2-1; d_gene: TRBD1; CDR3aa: CASIKRQGYNEQFF; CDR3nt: TGTGCCAGCATCAAACGACAGGGATACAATGAGCAGTTCTTC
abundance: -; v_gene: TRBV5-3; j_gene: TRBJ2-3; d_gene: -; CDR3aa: CARSSGADTQYF; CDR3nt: TGTGCCAGAAGCTCAGGGGCAGATACGCAGTATTTT
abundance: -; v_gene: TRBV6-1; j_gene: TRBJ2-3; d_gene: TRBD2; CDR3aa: CASSGLAGGPDTQYF; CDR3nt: TGTGCCAGCAGTGGACTAGCGGGAGGGCCAGATACGCAGTATTTT
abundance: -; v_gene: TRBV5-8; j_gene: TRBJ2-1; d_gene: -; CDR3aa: CASSEDSSSYNEQFF; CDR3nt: TGTGCCAGCAGCGAGGACAGTAGCTCCTACAATGAGCAGTTCTTC
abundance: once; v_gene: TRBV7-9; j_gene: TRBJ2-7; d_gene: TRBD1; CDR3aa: CASSLSGTGSYEQYF; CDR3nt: TGTGCCAGCAGCTTGTCTGGGACAGGCTCCTACGAGCAGTACTTC
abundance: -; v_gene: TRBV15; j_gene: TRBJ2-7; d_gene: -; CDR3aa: CATSRKPGGAIYEQYF; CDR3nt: TGTGCCACCAGCAGAAAACCGGGCGGGGCGATCTACGAGCAGTACTTC
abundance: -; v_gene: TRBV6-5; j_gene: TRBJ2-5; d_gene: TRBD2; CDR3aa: CASRSGGLAEETQYF; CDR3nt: TGTGCCAGCAGATCCGGGGGACTAGCGGAAGAGACCCAGTACTTC
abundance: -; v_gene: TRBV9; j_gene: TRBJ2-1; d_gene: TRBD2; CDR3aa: CASSVVPLAGGRDEQFF; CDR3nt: TGTGCCAGCAGCGTAGTCCCACTAGCGGGAGGGCGGGATGAGCAGTTCTTC
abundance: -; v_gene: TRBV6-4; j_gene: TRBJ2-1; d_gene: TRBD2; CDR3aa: CASSPTSGSGGEQFF; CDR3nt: TGTGCCAGCAGTCCGACTAGCGGGAGTGGAGGCGAGCAGTTCTTC
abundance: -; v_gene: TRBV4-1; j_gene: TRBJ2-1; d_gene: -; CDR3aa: CASSQDGGGLGDNEQFF; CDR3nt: TGCGCCAGCAGCCAAGATGGGGGCGGGCTAGGAGACAATGAGCAGTTCTTC
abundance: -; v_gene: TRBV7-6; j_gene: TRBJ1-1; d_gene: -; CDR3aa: CASSLSETNTEAFF; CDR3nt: TGTGCCAGCAGCTTATCAGAAACCAACACTGAAGCTTTCTTT
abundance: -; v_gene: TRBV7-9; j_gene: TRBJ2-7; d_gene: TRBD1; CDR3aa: CASSTPGQRGYEQYF; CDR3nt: TGTGCCAGCAGCACTCCGGGACAGAGGGGTTACGAGCAGTACTTC
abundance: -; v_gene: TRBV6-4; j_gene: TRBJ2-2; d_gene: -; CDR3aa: CASSELSAGGELFF; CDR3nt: TGTGCCAGCAGTGAATTGTCGGCGGGCGGGGAGCTGTTTTTT
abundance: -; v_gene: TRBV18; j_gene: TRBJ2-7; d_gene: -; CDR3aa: CASSPGTGLDEQYF; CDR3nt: TGTGCCAGCTCACCAGGGACTGGCCTAGACGAGCAGTACTTC
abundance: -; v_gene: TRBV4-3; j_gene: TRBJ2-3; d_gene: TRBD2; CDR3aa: CASSQDRPSGGFTDTQYF; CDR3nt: TGCGCCAGCAGCCAAGATCGCCCTAGCGGGGGGTTCACAGATACGCAGTATTTT
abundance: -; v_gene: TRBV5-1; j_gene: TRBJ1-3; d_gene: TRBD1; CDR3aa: CASSPDRGPGNTIYF; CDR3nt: TGCGCCAGCAGTCCGGACAGGGGGCCTGGAAACACCATATATTTT
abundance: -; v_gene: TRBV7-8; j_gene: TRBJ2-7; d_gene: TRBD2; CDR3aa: CASSLFLAGGASYEQYF; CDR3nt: TGTGCCAGCAGCTTATTTTTAGCGGGAGGCGCTTCATACGAGCAGTACTTC
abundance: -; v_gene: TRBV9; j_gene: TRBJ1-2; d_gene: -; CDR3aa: CASSAGGDAGIF; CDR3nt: TGTGCCAGCAGCGCGGGGGGGGACGCAGGGATCTTC
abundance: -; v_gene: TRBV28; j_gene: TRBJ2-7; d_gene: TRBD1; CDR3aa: CASSFGQAGYEQYF; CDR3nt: TGTGCCAGCAGTTTTGGACAGGCCGGTTACGAGCAGTACTTC
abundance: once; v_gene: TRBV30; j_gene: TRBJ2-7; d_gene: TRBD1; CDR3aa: CAWLGQGDEQYF; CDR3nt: TGTGCCTGGCTGGGACAGGGTGACGAGCAGTACTTC
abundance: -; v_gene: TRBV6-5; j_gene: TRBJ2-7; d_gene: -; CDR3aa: CASSYWGDESYEQYF; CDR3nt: TGTGCCAGCAGTTACTGGGGGGACGAATCCTACGAGCAGTACTTC
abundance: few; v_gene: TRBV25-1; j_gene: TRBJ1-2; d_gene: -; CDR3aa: CASFAGPYYGYTF; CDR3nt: TGTGCCAGCTTCGCGGGGCCCTACTATGGCTACACCTTC
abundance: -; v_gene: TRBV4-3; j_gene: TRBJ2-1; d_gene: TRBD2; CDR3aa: CASSQSGGNNEQFF; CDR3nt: TGCGCCAGCAGCCAGAGCGGGGGGAACAATGAGCAGTTCTTC
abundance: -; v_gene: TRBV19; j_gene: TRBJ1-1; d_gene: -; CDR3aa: CASSIDLSGGTEAFF; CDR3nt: TGTGCCAGTAGTATAGATCTGTCCGGGGGCACTGAAGCTTTCTTT
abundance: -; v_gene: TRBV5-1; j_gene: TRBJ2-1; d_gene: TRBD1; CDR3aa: CASSSRGLGYNEQFF; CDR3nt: TGCGCCAGCAGCTCTAGGGGGCTGGGTTACAATGAGCAGTTCTTC
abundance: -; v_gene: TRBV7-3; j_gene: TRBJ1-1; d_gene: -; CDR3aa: CASSLGGAWAEAFF; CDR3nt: TGTGCCAGCAGCTTAGGGGGCGCGTGGGCTGAAGCTTTCTTT
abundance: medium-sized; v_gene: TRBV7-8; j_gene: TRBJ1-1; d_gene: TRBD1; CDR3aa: CASSTSQGENTEAFF; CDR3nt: TGTGCCAGCAGCACCTCACAGGGGGAAAACACTGAAGCTTTCTTT
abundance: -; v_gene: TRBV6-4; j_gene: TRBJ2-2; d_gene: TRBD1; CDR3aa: CASSEPPGGNTGELFF; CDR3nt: TGTGCCAGCAGTGAACCCCCAGGGGGCAACACCGGGGAGCTGTTTTTT
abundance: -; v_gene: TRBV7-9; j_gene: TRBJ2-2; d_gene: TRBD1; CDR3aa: CASSSVRGRTGELFF; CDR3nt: TGTGCCAGCAGCTCTGTGAGGGGGCGCACCGGGGAGCTGTTTTTT
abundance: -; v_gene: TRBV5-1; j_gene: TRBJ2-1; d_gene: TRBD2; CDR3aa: CASSSGTSGRIGRSYNEQFF; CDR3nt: TGCGCCAGCAGCTCAGGGACTAGCGGGAGAATCGGGCGCTCCTACAATGAGCAGTTCTTC